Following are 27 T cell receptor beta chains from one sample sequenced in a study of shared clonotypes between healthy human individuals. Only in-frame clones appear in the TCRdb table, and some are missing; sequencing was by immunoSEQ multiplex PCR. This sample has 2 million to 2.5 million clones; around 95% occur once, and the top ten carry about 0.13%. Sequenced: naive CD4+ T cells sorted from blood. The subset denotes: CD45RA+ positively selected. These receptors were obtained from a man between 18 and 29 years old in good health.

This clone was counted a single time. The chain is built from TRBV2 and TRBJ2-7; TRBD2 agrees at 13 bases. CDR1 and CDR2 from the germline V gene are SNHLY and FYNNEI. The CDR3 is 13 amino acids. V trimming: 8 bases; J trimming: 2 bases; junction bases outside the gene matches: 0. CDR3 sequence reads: CASGTSGTYEQYF. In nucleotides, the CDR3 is TGTGCCAGCGGGACTAGCGGGACCTACGAGCAGTACTTC.

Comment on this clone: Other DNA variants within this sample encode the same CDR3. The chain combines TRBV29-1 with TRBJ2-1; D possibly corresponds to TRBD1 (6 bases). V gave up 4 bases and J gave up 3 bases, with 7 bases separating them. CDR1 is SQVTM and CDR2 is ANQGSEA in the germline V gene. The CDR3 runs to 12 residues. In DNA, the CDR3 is TGCAGCGTTGGCAGGGGCTACAATGAGCAGTTCTTC. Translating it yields CSVGRGYNEQFF.

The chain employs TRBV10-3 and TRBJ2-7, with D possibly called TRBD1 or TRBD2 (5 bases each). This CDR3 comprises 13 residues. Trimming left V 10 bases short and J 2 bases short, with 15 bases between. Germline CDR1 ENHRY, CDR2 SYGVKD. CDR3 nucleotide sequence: TGTGCCACCGGAACGGGGACCACCTACGAGCAGTACTTC. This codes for CATGTGTTYEQYF.

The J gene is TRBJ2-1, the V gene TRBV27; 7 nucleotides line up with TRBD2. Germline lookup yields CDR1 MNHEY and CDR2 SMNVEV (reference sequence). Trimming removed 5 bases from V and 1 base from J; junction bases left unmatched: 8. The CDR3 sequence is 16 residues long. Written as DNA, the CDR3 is TGTGCCAGCAGTCCCTGGGGCGGGAGTTCCTACAATGAGCAGTTCTTC. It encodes CASSPWGGSSYNEQFF.

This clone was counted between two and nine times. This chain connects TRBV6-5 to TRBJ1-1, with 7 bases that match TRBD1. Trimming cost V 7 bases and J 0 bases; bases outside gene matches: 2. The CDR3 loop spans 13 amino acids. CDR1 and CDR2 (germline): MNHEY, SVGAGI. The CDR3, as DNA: TGTGCCAGCACGGGACAGTTGAACACTGAAGCTTTCTTT. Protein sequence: CASTGQLNTEAFF.

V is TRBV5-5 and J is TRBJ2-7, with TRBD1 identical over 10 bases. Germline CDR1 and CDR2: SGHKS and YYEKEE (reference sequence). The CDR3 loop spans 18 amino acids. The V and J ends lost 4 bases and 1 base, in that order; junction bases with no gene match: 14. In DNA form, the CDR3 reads TGTGCCAGCAGCGGAGGGGACAGGGGCTCGAGGGTTTCCTACGAGCAGTACTTC. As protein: CASSGGDRGSRVSYEQYF.

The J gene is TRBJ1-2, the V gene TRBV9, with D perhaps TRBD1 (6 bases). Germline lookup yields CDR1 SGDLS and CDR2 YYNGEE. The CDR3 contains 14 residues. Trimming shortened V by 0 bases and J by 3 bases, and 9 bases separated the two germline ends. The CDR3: CASSVGGQHYGYTF. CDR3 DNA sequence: TGTGCCAGCAGCGTAGGCGGACAGCACTATGGCTACACCTTC. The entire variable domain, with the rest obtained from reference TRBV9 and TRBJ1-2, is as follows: DSGVTQTPKHLITATGQRVTLRCSPRSGDLSVYWYQQSLDQGLQFLIQYYNGEERAKGNILERFSAQQFPDLHSELNLSSLELGDSALYFCASSVGGQHYGYTFGSGTRLTVV.

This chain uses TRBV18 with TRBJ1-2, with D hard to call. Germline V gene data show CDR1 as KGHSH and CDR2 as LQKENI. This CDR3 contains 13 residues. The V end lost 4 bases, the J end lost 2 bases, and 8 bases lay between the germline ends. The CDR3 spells CASSLDKNYGYTF. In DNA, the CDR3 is TGTGCCAGCTCACTCGACAAAAACTATGGCTACACCTTC.

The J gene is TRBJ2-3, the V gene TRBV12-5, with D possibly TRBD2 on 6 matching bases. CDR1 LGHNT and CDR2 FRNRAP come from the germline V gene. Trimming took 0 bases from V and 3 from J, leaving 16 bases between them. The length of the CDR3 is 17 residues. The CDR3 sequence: CASGLVLGGIGTDTQYF. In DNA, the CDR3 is TGTGCTAGTGGTTTGGTACTAGGCGGGATTGGAACAGATACGCAGTATTTT. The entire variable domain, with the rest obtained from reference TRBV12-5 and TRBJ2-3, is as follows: DARVTQTPRHKVTEMGQEVTMRCQPILGHNTVFWYRQTMMQGLELLAYFRNRAPLDDSGMPKDRFSAEMPDATLATLKIQPSEPRDSAVYFCASGLVLGGIGTDTQYFGPGTRLTVL.

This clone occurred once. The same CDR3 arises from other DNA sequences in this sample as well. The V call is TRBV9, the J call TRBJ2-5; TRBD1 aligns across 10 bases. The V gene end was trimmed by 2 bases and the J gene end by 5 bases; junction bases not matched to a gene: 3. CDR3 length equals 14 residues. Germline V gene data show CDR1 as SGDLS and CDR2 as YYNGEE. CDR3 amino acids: CASSVTGGGETQYF. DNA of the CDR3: TGTGCCAGCAGCGTGACAGGGGGCGGGGAGACCCAGTACTTC.

The CDR3 sequence: CASSLGQGGNYEQYF. The CDR3 DNA sequence: TGTGCCAGCAGTTTAGGGCAGGGGGGCAACTACGAGCAGTACTTC. This sequence joins TRBV27 and TRBJ2-7; weak D call: TRBD1 (7 bases). CDR3 length equals 15 residues. Germline lookup yields CDR1 MNHEY and CDR2 SMNVEV (reference sequence). V lost 2 bases and J 3 bases, leaving 14 bases between the germline ends.

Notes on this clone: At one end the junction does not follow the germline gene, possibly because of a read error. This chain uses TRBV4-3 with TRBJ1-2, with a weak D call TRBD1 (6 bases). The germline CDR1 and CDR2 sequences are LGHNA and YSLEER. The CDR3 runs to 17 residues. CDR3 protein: CASSQDSWGGAARGYTF. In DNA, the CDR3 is TGCGCCAGCAGTCAAGATTCCTGGGGGGGCGCGGCGAGAGGCTACACCTTC.

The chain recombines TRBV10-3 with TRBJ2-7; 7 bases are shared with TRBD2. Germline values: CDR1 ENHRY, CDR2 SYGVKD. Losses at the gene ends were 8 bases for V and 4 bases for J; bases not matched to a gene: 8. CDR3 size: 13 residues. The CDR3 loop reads CAIWGGNSYEQYF. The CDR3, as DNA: TGTGCCATCTGGGGGGGGAACTCGTACGAGCAGTACTTC.

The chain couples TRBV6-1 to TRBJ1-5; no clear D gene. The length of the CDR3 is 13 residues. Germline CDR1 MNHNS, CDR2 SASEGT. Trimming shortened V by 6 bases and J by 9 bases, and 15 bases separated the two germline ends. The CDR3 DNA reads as TGTGCCAGCAGCACCCCAGGCTCGAGGCCCCAGCATTTT. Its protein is CASSTPGSRPQHF.

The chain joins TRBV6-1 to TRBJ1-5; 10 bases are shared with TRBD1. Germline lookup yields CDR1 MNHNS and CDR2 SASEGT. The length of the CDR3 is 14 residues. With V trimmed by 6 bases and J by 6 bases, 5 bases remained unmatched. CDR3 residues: CASRPGTGVQPQHF. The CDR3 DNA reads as TGTGCCAGCAGACCCGGGACAGGGGTTCAGCCCCAGCATTTT.

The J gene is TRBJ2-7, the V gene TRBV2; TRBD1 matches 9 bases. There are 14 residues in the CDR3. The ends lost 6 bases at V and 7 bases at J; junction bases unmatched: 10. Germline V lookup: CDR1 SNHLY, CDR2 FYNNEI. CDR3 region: CASSPPGTGREQYF. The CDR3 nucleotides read TGTGCCAGCAGCCCGCCCGGGACAGGGAGGGAGCAGTACTTC.

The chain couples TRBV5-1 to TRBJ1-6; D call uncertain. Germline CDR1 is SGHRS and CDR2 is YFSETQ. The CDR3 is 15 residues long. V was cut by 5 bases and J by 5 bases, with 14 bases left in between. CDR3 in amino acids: CASRPPGVDNSPLHF. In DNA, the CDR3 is TGCGCCAGCAGACCCCCGGGAGTCGATAATTCACCCCTCCACTTT.

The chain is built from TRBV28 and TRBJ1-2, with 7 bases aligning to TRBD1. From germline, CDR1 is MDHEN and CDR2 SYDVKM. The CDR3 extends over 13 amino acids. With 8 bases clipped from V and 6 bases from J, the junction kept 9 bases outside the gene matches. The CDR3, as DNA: TGTGCCAGCGATTACAGGGGCGGCAATGGCTACACCTTC. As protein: CASDYRGGNGYTF.

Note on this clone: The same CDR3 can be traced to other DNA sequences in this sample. CDR3 sequence (DNA): TGCGCCAGCAGCTTAGGGACTAGCGGCTCCTACGAGCAGTACTTC. Its protein product is CASSLGTSGSYEQYF. This chain links TRBV5-1 with TRBJ2-7, with TRBD2 matching over 11 bases. This CDR3 comprises 15 residues. Trimming removed 2 bases from V and 0 bases from J; junction bases left unmatched: 1. From germline, CDR1 is SGHRS and CDR2 YFSETQ.

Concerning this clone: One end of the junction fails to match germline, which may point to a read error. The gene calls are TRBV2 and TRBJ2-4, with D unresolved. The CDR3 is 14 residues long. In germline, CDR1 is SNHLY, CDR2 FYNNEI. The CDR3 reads CASTESVIKNIQYF. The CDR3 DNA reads TGTGCCAGCACTGAATCCGTGATCAAAAACATTCAGTACTTC.

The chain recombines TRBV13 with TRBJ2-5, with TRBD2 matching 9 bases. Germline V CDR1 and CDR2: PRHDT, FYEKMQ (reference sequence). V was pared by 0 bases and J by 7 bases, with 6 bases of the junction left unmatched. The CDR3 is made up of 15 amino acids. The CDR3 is CASSLGGAGGGTQYF. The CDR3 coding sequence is TGTGCCAGCAGCTTAGGTGGAGCGGGGGGCGGGACCCAGTACTTC.

The CDR3 DNA is TGTGCCAGCAGCGGTATATCGTCCAATGAGCAGTTCTTC. Translation: CASSGISSNEQFF. The chain employs TRBV9 and TRBJ2-1; D unresolved. Germline lookup yields CDR1 SGDLS and CDR2 YYNGEE. The CDR3 totals 13 residues. V gave up 3 bases and J gave up 6 bases, with 10 bases separating them.

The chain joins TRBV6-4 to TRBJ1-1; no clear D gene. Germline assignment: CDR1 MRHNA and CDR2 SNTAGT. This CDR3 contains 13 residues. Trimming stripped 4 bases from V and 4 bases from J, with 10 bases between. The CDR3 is CASSAITGTEAFF. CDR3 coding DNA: TGTGCCAGCAGTGCAATTACGGGCACTGAAGCTTTCTTT.

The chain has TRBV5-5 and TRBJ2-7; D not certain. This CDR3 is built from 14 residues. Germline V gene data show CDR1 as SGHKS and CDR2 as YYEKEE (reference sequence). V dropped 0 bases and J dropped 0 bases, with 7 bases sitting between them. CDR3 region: CASSLVGSSYEQYF. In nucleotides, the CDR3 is TGTGCCAGCAGCTTGGTTGGTAGCTCCTACGAGCAGTACTTC.

The CDR3 reads CASSSSPSGGADTQYF. For the CDR3, the DNA is TGTGCCAGCAGCTCTAGCCCCAGCGGGGGGGCGGATACGCAGTATTTT. This chain connects TRBV7-9 to TRBJ2-3; TRBD2 aligns across 10 bases. V lost 4 bases, J lost 6 bases, and 10 bases stayed unmatched. The CDR3 has 16 amino acids. Germline CDR1 reads SEHNR; CDR2 reads FQNEAQ (reference sequence).

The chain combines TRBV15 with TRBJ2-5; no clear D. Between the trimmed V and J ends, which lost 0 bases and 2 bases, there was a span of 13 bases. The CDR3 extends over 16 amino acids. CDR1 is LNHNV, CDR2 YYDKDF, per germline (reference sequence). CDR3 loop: CATSRDYRPEQETQYF. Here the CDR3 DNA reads TGTGCCACCAGCAGAGATTACCGACCCGAACAAGAGACCCAGTACTTC.

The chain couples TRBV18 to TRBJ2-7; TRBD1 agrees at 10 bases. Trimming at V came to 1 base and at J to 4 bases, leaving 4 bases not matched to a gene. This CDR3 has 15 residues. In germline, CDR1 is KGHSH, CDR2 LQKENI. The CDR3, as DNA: TGTGCCAGCTCACCACGAAGGACAGGGGGGTACGAGCAGTACTTC. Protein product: CASSPRRTGGYEQYF.